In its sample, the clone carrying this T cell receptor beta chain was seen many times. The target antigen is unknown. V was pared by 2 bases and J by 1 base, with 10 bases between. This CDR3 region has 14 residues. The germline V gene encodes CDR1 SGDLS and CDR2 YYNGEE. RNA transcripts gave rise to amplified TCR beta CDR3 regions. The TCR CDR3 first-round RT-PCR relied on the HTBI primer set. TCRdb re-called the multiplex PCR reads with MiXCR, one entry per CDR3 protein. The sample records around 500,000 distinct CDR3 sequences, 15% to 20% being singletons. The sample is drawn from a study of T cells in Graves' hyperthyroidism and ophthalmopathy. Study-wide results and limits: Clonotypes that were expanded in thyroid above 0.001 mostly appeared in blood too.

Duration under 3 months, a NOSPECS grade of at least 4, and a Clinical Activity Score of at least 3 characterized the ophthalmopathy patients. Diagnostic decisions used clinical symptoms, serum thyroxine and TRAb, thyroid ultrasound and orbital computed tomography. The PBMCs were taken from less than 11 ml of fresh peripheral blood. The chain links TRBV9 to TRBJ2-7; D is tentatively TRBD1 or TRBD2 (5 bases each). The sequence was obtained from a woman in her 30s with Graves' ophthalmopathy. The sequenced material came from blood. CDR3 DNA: TGTGCCAGCAGCGTCGGGACCCTGTCCTACGAGCAGTACTTC. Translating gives CASSVGTLSYEQYF.